This T cell receptor (beta chain) was captured in a study of blood T cells in healthy people across ages. The study's findings and limits: Investigators treated diversity estimates from one million T cells as underestimates. Changes seen in expanded clonotypes were possibly confounded by donor CMV status left unknown.

A sample-barcoded 5' primer and a J-beta primer mix were used in a second PCR of roughly 6 to 11 cycles. TCRdb re-analysed the 5' RACE reads in MiXCR, keeping a single row per CDR3 protein. The data contain roughly 800,000 distinct CDR3 sequences, roughly 64% of them singletons. Germline-derived CDR1 and CDR2 are SEHNR and FQNEAQ (reference sequence). The CDR3 length is 13 residues. V gave up 3 bases and J gave up 7 bases, with 10 bases separating them. This clonotype was recorded many times. Its antigen is not identified. V is TRBV7-9 and J is TRBJ2-1; a weak D match, TRBD2 (5 bases). Sample: blood. This receptor was taken from a young man in good health. DNA of the CDR3: TGTGCCAGCAGCTTCGTCGGCGGGAATGAGCAGTTCTTC. Translated: CASSFVGGNEQFF.